One and the same sample provided the 8 T cell receptor beta chains below, sequenced in a study of long-term antiretroviral therapy in people with HIV (dated by TCRdb to between 2020 and 2023). The immunoSEQ hsTCRB v3.0 assay was used at survey level resolution to sequence the TRB variable region. Held by TCRdb, this immuneACCESS table contains in-frame sequences only and omits some clones. Under half of the omission traces to an unresolved V gene where checked; the cause of the rest is unknown. This sample lists more than 25,000 clones; around 79% were detected once. 11% of the sample is in the top ten clones. The sample in question was unsorted PBMCs, obtained 2.1 years after starting antiretroviral therapy. The origin of the receptors is a man aged 25-45 years with HIV.

The chain carries TRBV14 and TRBJ2-2, with a tentative D call TRBD1 (6 bases). CDR3 length: 17 amino acids. V lost 0 bases, J lost 0 bases, and 11 bases lay in between. CDR1 SGHDN and CDR2 FVKESK come from the germline V gene. The CDR3 loop reads CASSQDSRTANTGELFF. The CDR3 nucleotides read TGTGCCAGCAGCCAAGACAGCCGGACAGCGAACACCGGGGAGCTGTTTTTT. Filled out from reference TRBV14 and TRBJ2-2, the complete variable domain reads EAGVTQFPSHSVIEKGQTVTLRCDPISGHDNLYWYRRVMGKEIKFLLHFVKESKQDESGMPNNRFLAERTGGTYSTLKVQPAELEDSGVYFCASSQDSRTANTGELFFGEGSRLTVL.

The rearrangement uses TRBV19 and TRBJ1-1; 10 positions match TRBD1. Trimming at V came to 3 bases and at J to 5 bases, leaving 6 bases not matched to a gene. Looked up from germline, CDR1 is LNHDA and CDR2 is SQIVND (reference sequence). This CDR3 has 15 amino acids. The CDR3 DNA reads as TGTGCCAGTAGTATGGTTGGGACAGGGGTGACTGAAGCTTTCTTT. Translated, it gives CASSMVGTGVTEAFF.

This chain uses TRBV10-2 with TRBJ2-1; D gene ambiguous. Germline assignment: CDR1 WSHSY and CDR2 SAAADI. This CDR3 region has 12 residues. Trimming cost V 0 bases and J 10 bases, with 7 bases left between them. The CDR3: CASSESSREQFF. The CDR3, as DNA: TGCGCCAGCAGTGAGTCATCAAGGGAGCAGTTCTTC.

This chain uses TRBV5-1 with TRBJ2-7; D is undetermined. V lost 0 bases and J 2 bases, leaving 15 bases between the germline ends. The CDR3 covers 16 residues. Germline V CDR1 and CDR2: SGHRS, YFSETQ. CDR3 in amino acids: CASSLEPAGQPYEQYF. In DNA form, the CDR3 reads TGCGCCAGCAGCTTGGAGCCCGCAGGCCAGCCCTACGAGCAGTACTTC.

The chain recombines TRBV10-3 with TRBJ2-2; a weak D match, TRBD2 (6 bases). Germline V gives CDR1 ENHRY, CDR2 SYGVKD. The ends were cut back, 4 bases at V and 0 bases at J, with 12 bases in the middle. The CDR3 loop spans 16 amino acids. The CDR3 sequence is CAISAPTRSNTGELFF. In DNA, the CDR3 is TGTGCCATCAGTGCCCCGACTAGGTCGAACACCGGGGAGCTGTTTTTT.

This clone was counted once. The V gene is TRBV5-1, the J gene TRBJ2-2; 8 positions agree with TRBD1. Germline loops: CDR1 SGHRS, CDR2 YFSETQ. CDR3 size: 16 residues. The V gene end was trimmed by 7 bases and the J gene end by 0 bases; junction bases not matched to a gene: 8. For the CDR3, the DNA is TGCGCCAGCTGTCTTACGGACAGGGCGAACACCGGGGAGCTGTTTTTT. Translated: CASCLTDRANTGELFF.

V usage is TRBV30 and J usage is TRBJ2-1; 10 positions agree with TRBD2. Per germline, CDR1 GTSNPN and CDR2 SVGIG (reference sequence). Losses at the gene ends were 5 bases for V and 10 bases for J; bases not matched to a gene: 8. The length of the CDR3 is 13 residues. In nucleotides, the CDR3 is TGTGCCTGGGCCCCCGGGACTAGCGCAGAGCAGTTCTTC. This gives the protein CAWAPGTSAEQFF. The complete variable domain, with remaining parts taken from reference TRBV30 and TRBJ2-1, reads SQTIHQWPATLVQPVGSPLSLECTVEGTSNPNLYWYRQAAGRGLQLLFYSVGIGQISSEVPQNLSASRPQDRQFILSSKKLLLSDSGFYLCAWAPGTSAEQFFGPGTRLTVL.

The CDR3 nucleotides are TGTGCCAGCAGTGATGGGAGGTTTGAGCAGTTCTTC. Residues: CASSDGRFEQFF. The chain is built from TRBV6-1 and TRBJ2-1; D may be TRBD2 (6 bases). Trimming cost V 3 bases and J 9 bases, with 9 bases left between them. Germline V gene sequence: CDR1 MNHNS, CDR2 SASEGT. CDR3 size: 12 residues.